The rows below give T cell receptor beta chains drawn from one sample of a study of T cells in localized non-small cell lung cancer. Clones were read by immunoSEQ multiplex PCR, and TCRdb kept only the in-frame ones, dropping some. There are around 2,500 clones in the sample; roughly 20% occur only once, and 15% to 20% lies in the top ten. The sequencing here drew on lung tumor tissue, taken before any cancer treatment. The receptors were sampled from a male donor at least 60 years old with stage II lung adenocarcinoma. CDR3s include the opening cysteine and the closing phenylalanine or tryptophan. Each record gives: D gene, J gene, clone size, V gene, CDR3 DNA, CDR3 protein. A D gene is named only where the DNA matches it firmly. Clone size is given for some rows only: seen once, a few or many times, or a class if the clone is expanded.

- | TRBJ1-1 | few | TRBV6-8 | TGTGCCAGCAGTTACTTCGTTCGGGGGTCGAGGACTGAAGCTTTCTTT | CASSYFVRGSRTEAFF
- | TRBJ1-5 | medium-sized | TRBV6-8 | TGTGCCAGCAGCACCTTCGGAAGGGTCAACCAGCCCCAGCATTTT | CASSTFGRVNQPQHF
- | TRBJ2-6 | - | TRBV6-8 | TGTGCCAGCAGCCTCATCTCTGGGGCCAACGTCCTGACTTTC | CASSLISGANVLTF
- | TRBJ1-1 | - | TRBV11-3 | TGTGCCAGCAGCAGAACCGACAGTGGAAACACTGAAGCTTTCTTT | CASSRTDSGNTEAFF
TRBD2 | TRBJ2-5 | medium-sized | TRBV11-3 | TGTGCCAGCAGGGTTAGCGGGGGGGCAAGAGAGACCCAGTACTTC | CASRVSGGARETQYF
- | TRBJ1-1 | medium-sized | TRBV11-3 | TGTGCCAGCAGCTTGGGCGGATCGAACACTGAAGCTTTCTTT | CASSLGGSNTEAFF
- | TRBJ2-2 | medium-sized | TRBV4-1 | TGCGCCAGCAGCCAAGACGACGCACCGAACACCGGGGAGCTGTTTTTT | CASSQDDAPNTGELFF
TRBD2 | TRBJ2-3 | - | TRBV12-5 | TGTGCTAGTGGTATAGCGGGGGGCCCTGGGGCTAGCACAGATACGCAGTATTTT | CASGIAGGPGASTDTQYF
- | TRBJ1-1 | medium-sized | TRBV7-1 | TGTGCCAGCAGCTCGGGGTTGGGTACTGAAGCTTTCTTT | CASSSGLGTEAFF
- | TRBJ2-3 | medium-sized | TRBV9 | TGTGCCAGCAGTGATGGTGACTCACGATACACAGATACGCAGTATTTT | CASSDGDSRYTDTQYF
- | TRBJ2-7 | few | TRBV23-1 | TGCGCCAGCAGTCAAAGGGGGGTCAACAGGTACGAGCAGTACTTC | CASSQRGVNRYEQYF
- | TRBJ1-6 | few | TRBV11-3 | TGTGCCAGCAGCTTCGGACACGACTCCTATAATTCACCCCTCCACTTT | CASSFGHDSYNSPLHF
TRBD1 | TRBJ2-5 | medium-sized | TRBV11-3 | TGTGCCAGCAGCACCGGGACAGGGGGCGGAGAGACCCAGTACTTC | CASSTGTGGGETQYF
TRBD1 | TRBJ2-1 | - | TRBV11-3 | TGTGCCAGCAGCTCGACAGGGGCTATCAATGAGCAGTTCTTC | CASSSTGAINEQFF
- | TRBJ1-6 | - | TRBV28 | TGTGCCAGCACCCTAACAGGCCTAGGTTCACCCCTCCACTTT | CASTLTGLGSPLHF
- | TRBJ1-4 | - | TRBV6-8 | TGTGCCAGCCATGAGGGGGGGTTTAATGAAAAACTGTTTTTT | CASHEGGFNEKLFF
- | TRBJ1-1 | - | TRBV19 | TGTGCCAGTAGTCCCCGGGGTGTCACTGAAGCTTTCTTT | CASSPRGVTEAFF
TRBD2 | TRBJ2-3 | - | TRBV5-1 | TGCGCCAGCAGCCAACTAGCGGGCACAGATACGCAGTATTTT | CASSQLAGTDTQYF
- | TRBJ1-1 | few | TRBV11-3 | TGTGCCAGCAGCTTAGATGGGCTATCGGTGAACACTGAAGCTTTCTTT | CASSLDGLSVNTEAFF
TRBD1 | TRBJ2-2 | few | TRBV11-3 | TGTGCCAGCAGCTTAGGACAGGGGGCGGGCACCGGGGAGCTGTTTTTT | CASSLGQGAGTGELFF
- | TRBJ1-4 | medium-sized | TRBV6-8 | TGTGCCAGCAGTTACGCGGGGATAAGGGAAAAACTGTTTTTT | CASSYAGIREKLFF
- | TRBJ2-3 | large | TRBV11-3 | TGTGCCAGCAGCCCCTATAGCGGAAGCACAGATACGCAGTATTTT | CASSPYSGSTDTQYF
- | TRBJ1-6 | few | TRBV11-3 | TGTGCCAGCAGCTTGGGCAGGGGTAATTCACCCCTCCACTTT | CASSLGRGNSPLHF
- | TRBJ2-7 | - | TRBV6-8 | TGTGCCAGCAGTTATCGGCCGGGTAGGAACTCCTACGAGCAGTACTTC | CASSYRPGRNSYEQYF
TRBD2 | TRBJ2-7 | - | TRBV23-1 | TGCGCCAGCAGCTTAGAGCGGGGCTACGAGCAGTACTTC | CASSLERGYEQYF
- | TRBJ1-1 | - | TRBV30 | TGTGCCTGGGACGCTGACACTGAAGCTTTCTTT | CAWDADTEAFF
- | TRBJ1-3 | - | TRBV6-7 | TGTGCCAGCAGTTCCCAATGGAGTGAAGGGAGCTCTGGAAACACCATATATTTT | CASSSQWSEGSSGNTIYF
- | TRBJ1-1 | - | TRBV9 | TGTGCCAGCAGCGTAGTTCGGTCAGAAGAAGCTTTCTTT | CASSVVRSEEAFF
TRBD1 | TRBJ2-3 | - | TRBV19 | TGTGCCAGTAGTACGAACAGGGGGCGAGATACGCAGTATTTT | CASSTNRGRDTQYF
- | TRBJ1-4 | few | TRBV18 | TGTGCCAGCTCACCAACCGGTTACAAGGGAGAAAAACTGTTTTTT | CASSPTGYKGEKLFF
- | TRBJ1-5 | few | TRBV6-8 | TGTGCCAGCAGGAACCAATATAGCCAGCCCCAGCATTTT | CASRNQYSQPQHF
- | TRBJ1-2 | - | TRBV18 | TGTGCCAGCTCCCACGGGGGAGGTAGATTTTCGTATGGCTACACCTTC | CASSHGGGRFSYGYTF
- | TRBJ1-2 | - | TRBV11-3 | TGTGCCAGCAGCCTGCTTGGGGTGGGGGGAGCCGGCTACACCTTC | CASSLLGVGGAGYTF
TRBD1 | TRBJ1-1 | - | TRBV23-1 | TGCGCCAGCAGCCTGACAGGGGACACTGAAGCTTTCTTT | CASSLTGDTEAFF
- | TRBJ1-4 | - | TRBV15 | TGTGCCACCAGCCCCAAAGGGACGGGGAATGAAAAACTGTTTTTT | CATSPKGTGNEKLFF
- | TRBJ2-1 | - | TRBV6-8 | TGTGCCAGCAGGCCTCTAGGGCAGAGCTCCTACAATGAGCAGTTCTTC | CASRPLGQSSYNEQFF
- | TRBJ1-1 | - | TRBV18 | TGTGCCAGCTCACCTACACACCTAGTGAGCGCCACTGAAGCTTTCTTT | CASSPTHLVSATEAFF
- | TRBJ2-2 | - | TRBV25-1 | TGTGCCAGCAGTGATACGTGGAACACCGGGGAGCTGTTTTTT | CASSDTWNTGELFF
TRBD1 | TRBJ2-7 | medium-sized | TRBV11-3 | TGTGCCAGCAGTATGACCGGGACAGCGACCTACGAGCAGTACTTC | CASSMTGTATYEQYF
- | TRBJ1-3 | few | TRBV29-1 | TGCAGCGTTATTTTCTCTGGAAACACCATATATTTT | CSVIFSGNTIYF